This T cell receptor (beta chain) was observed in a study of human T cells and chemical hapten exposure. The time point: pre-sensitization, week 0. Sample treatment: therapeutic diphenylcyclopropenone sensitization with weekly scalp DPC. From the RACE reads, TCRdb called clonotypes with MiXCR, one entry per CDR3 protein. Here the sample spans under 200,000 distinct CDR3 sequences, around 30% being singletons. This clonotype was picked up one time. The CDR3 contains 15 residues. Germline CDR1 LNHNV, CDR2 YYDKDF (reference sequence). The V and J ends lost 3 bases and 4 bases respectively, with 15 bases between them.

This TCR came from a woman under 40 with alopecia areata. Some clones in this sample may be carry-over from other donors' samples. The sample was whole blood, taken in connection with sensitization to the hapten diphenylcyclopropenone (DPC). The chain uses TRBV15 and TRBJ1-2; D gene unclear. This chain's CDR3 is CATSSWEGLSYGYTF. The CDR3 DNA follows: TGTGCCACCAGCAGCTGGGAGGGTTTGAGCTATGGCTACACCTTC.